The 30 T cell receptor beta chains reported below all come from one sample, sequenced in a study of blood T cells in healthy people across ages (dated by TCRdb to about 2015). To prepare the library, 5' RACE was applied. Data came from an Illumina HiSeq 2500. A second 7 to 11 cycle PCR used a sample-barcoded 5' primer and a J-beta primer mix. TCRdb trimmed the raw reads at Q25, called clones with MiXCR and kept productive beta chains. Entries that share a CDR3 protein sequence are merged under the most common genes and DNA. In this sample the table shows around 970,000 distinct CDR3 sequences, about 53% of which occur a single time. Around a fifth of the sample is taken by the ten largest. Sequenced input: blood. Receptor source: a woman aged 55-70 years in good health.

This clonotype was counted only a few times. The J gene is TRBJ1-4, the V gene TRBV15; 7 nucleotides agree with TRBD1. In germline, CDR1 is LNHNV, CDR2 YYDKDF (reference sequence). This CDR3 spans 16 amino acids. Losses at the gene ends were 4 bases for V and 0 bases for J; bases not matched to a gene: 5. The CDR3 DNA reads as TGTGCCACCAGCACCGACAGGGCTGCAACTAATGAAAAACTGTTTTTT. Amino acid sequence: CATSTDRAATNEKLFF. Drawing the rest from reference TRBV15 and TRBJ1-4, the complete variable domain is DAMVIQNPRYQVTQFGKPVTLSCSQTLNHNVMYWYQQKSSQAPKLLFHYYDKDFNNEADTPDNFQSRRPNTSFCFLDIRSPGLGDTAMYLCATSTDRAATNEKLFFGSGTQLSVL.

The chain couples TRBV27 to TRBJ2-3; 11 positions agree with TRBD1. Germline V gives CDR1 MNHEY, CDR2 SMNVEV (reference sequence). V lost 2 bases and J lost 3; bases outside the gene matches: 19. This CDR3 has 21 residues. The CDR3 reads CASSLIRGSIWDRGLTDTQYF. The CDR3 nucleotides read TGTGCCAGCAGTTTAATCCGGGGCTCTATATGGGACAGGGGGTTAACAGATACGCAGTATTTT.

The table lists this clonotype with a few counts. The gene calls are TRBV20-1 and TRBJ2-3; possibly TRBD2 for D (5 bases). This CDR3 comprises 15 residues. Germline CDR1 reads DFQATT; CDR2 reads SNEGSKA (reference sequence). The germline V and J ends were trimmed by 1 base and 1 base, with 12 bases remaining between them. CDR3 nucleotide sequence: TGCAGTGCTAGAGGTACCTTTAGCGGCACAGATACGCAGTATTTT. Its protein is CSARGTFSGTDTQYF.

This clonotype was counted between two and nine times. The rearrangement uses TRBV12-3 or TRBV12-4 and TRBJ2-1, with a tentative D call TRBD2 (5 bases). The CDR3 has 16 amino acids. Trimming cost V 6 bases and J 6 bases, with 21 bases left between them. CDR3 loop: CASRIFLGSKVNEQFF. CDR3 in DNA: TGTGCCAGCAGGATCTTTTTGGGGAGTAAAGTCAATGAGCAGTTCTTC.

The rearrangement uses TRBV6-5 and TRBJ2-1; 7 positions match TRBD2. The last part of the DNA fits TRBJ2-7 better; the J call may be wrong. The CDR3 totals 15 residues. CDR1 MNHEY and CDR2 SVGAGI come from the germline V gene. The CDR3 DNA is TGTGCCAGCAGTTACGCCCGACTAGCCCTCAGCGAGCAGTACTTC. The encoded protein is CASSYARLALSEQYF.

The chain has TRBV6-2 or TRBV6-3 and TRBJ2-1; 10 nucleotides agree with TRBD1. CDR3 length: 15 residues. CDR1 and CDR2 from the germline V gene are MNHEY and SVGEGT. Trimming cost V 3 bases and J 7 bases; bases outside gene matches: 6. Written as DNA, the CDR3 is TGTGCCAGCAGTTATGGGACAGGGGTAGCAAATGAGCAGTTCTTC. Translation gives CASSYGTGVANEQFF.

This clonotype was seen a handful of times. The chain couples TRBV7-2 to TRBJ2-5; 8 bases fit TRBD1. The CDR3 has 16 amino acids. The germline CDR1 and CDR2 sequences are SGHTA and FQGNSA. J lost 2 bases, V lost 5 bases, and 10 bases had no gene match. CDR3 loop: CASSTPLTGAQETQYF. Here the CDR3 DNA reads TGTGCCAGCAGCACCCCCCTGACAGGGGCTCAAGAGACCCAGTACTTC.

Concerning this clonotype: A junction boundary mismatches the germline segment, possibly from a read error. The DNA of the CDR3 is TGTGCCAGCAGCCCTAGCGCCTCGGGGGCCTCCTACGAGCAGTATTTC. Its protein is CASSPSASGASYEQYF. The rearrangement uses TRBV7-2 and TRBJ2-7, with D possibly being TRBD1 or TRBD2 (6 bases each). The V gene's germline CDR1 is SGHTA and CDR2 FQGNSA. The CDR3 consists of 16 residues.

This clonotype came up a few times. J is TRBJ2-6 and V is TRBV29-1, with TRBD1 identical over 7 bases. The CDR3 is 19 amino acids. The germline gives CDR1 SQVTM, CDR2 ANQGSEA. V shed 0 bases and J 1 base; nucleotides not matched to a gene: 12. The CDR3 nucleotides read TGCAGCGTTGAAGATGCCGCCCAGGGGGTACGGTCTGGGGCCAACGTCCTGACTTTC. As protein: CSVEDAAQGVRSGANVLTF.

The chain couples TRBV29-1 to TRBJ2-1; the match to TRBD2 covers 10 bases. In germline, CDR1 is SQVTM, CDR2 ANQGSEA. V shed 6 bases and J 0 bases; nucleotides not matched to a gene: 8. The CDR3 length is 16 residues. As DNA, the CDR3 is TGCAGCGTCGGGACTAGCGTGACGACCTCCTACAATGAGCAGTTCTTC. Translation gives CSVGTSVTTSYNEQFF.

This clonotype was seen only a few times. V usage is TRBV29-1 and J usage is TRBJ1-1; no reliable D call. V was cut by 4 bases and J by 1 base, with 7 bases left in between. The CDR3 covers 12 residues. Germline CDR1 SQVTM, CDR2 ANQGSEA. CDR3 protein: CSVGGWNTEAFF. The DNA of the CDR3 is TGCAGCGTTGGGGGATGGAACACTGAAGCTTTCTTT. The full variable domain, completed using reference TRBV29-1 and TRBJ1-1, is SAVISQKPSRDICQRGTSLTIQCQVDSQVTMMFWYRQQPGQSLTLIATANQGSEATYESGFVIDKFPISRPNLTFSTLTVSNMSPEDSSIYLCSVGGWNTEAFFGQGTRLTVV.

This clonotype appeared a few times. The chain combines TRBV28 with TRBJ2-7; maybe TRBD2 (5 bases). The J call may be mistaken, given a closer DNA end match to TRBJ2-5. Germline V gene lookup returns CDR1 MDHEN and CDR2 SYDVKM. This CDR3 has 14 residues. Here the CDR3 reads CASEGGDSWETQYF. The CDR3 nucleotides read TGTGCCAGTGAGGGTGGCGATTCCTGGGAGACCCAGTACTTC.

The gene calls are TRBV10-3 and TRBJ2-4, with 12 bases identical to TRBD1. Germline CDR1 ENHRY, CDR2 SYGVKD. CDR3 length: 16 amino acids. J gave up 0 bases and V 5 bases, and 2 bases lay outside the gene matches. CDR3 bases: TGTGCCATCAGTCCGGGACAGGGGGCAGCCAAAAACATTCAGTACTTC. Its translation is CAISPGQGAAKNIQYF.

This clonotype was counted between two and nine times. V is TRBV7-9 and J is TRBJ2-1, with 7 bases matching TRBD2. V shed 1 base and J 7 bases; nucleotides not matched to a gene: 16. Looked up from germline, CDR1 is SEHNR and CDR2 is FQNEAQ (reference sequence). This CDR3 comprises 18 residues. The CDR3 DNA follows: TGTGCCAGCAGCTTAGAGGAAAGTTTGCGGGAGCCCCGTAATGAGCAGTTCTTC. Amino acids: CASSLEESLREPRNEQFF.

In this sample, this clonotype turned up a few times. This chain uses TRBV28 with TRBJ2-7, with 7 bases identical to TRBD2. Trimming cost V 2 bases and J 2 bases; bases outside gene matches: 6. This CDR3 comprises 15 residues. Germline assignment: CDR1 MDHEN and CDR2 SYDVKM. The CDR3 coding sequence is TGTGCCAGCAGTTTAGGGCGCAGCGGGACCTACGAGCAGTACTTC. Translation: CASSLGRSGTYEQYF.

The chain couples TRBV27 to TRBJ2-5; TRBD2 matches at 9 bases. The length of the CDR3 is 14 residues. Germline V gives CDR1 MNHEY, CDR2 SMNVEV (reference sequence). Unmatched junction bases numbered 15, after V lost 8 bases and J lost 11 bases. The chain's CDR3 is CASGRGLAVNEQYF. CDR3 nucleotide sequence: TGTGCCAGCGGGAGGGGACTAGCAGTCAATGAGCAGTACTTC.

This rearrangement joins TRBV12-3 or TRBV12-4 to TRBJ2-5; D uncertain. The better agreement between TRBJ2-7 and the DNA end casts doubt on the J call. This CDR3 comprises 14 residues. The CDR3 region has the DNA TGTGCCAGCAGTCCGACCGGTGGGAACCACGAGCAGTACTTC. Protein: CASSPTGGNHEQYF.

The V gene is TRBV4-1, the J gene TRBJ1-1, with D uncertain. V was trimmed by 11 bases and J by 1 base, leaving 23 bases between them. Germline values: CDR1 MGHRA, CDR2 YSYEKL. This CDR3 has 16 residues. DNA of the CDR3: TGCGCCGGCGCCTTCCGGTCCCTGACTGAGAACACTGAAGCTTTCTTT. Its translation is CAGAFRSLTENTEAFF.

This clonotype was seen a single time. The chain is built from TRBV5-4 and TRBJ1-2; 8 nucleotides align to TRBD1. CDR1 and CDR2 (germline): SGHNT, YYREEE (reference sequence). V was clipped by 0 bases and J by 4 bases; unmatched bases: 5. This CDR3 has 15 residues. As DNA, the CDR3 is TGTGCCAGCAGCTTGGGGACAGGGATGATCTATGGCTACACCTTC. This encodes CASSLGTGMIYGYTF.

The CDR3 region has the DNA TGTGCCAGCAGCCTACCTGGGACTAGCGGGGAGAATGAGCAGTACTTC. Translating gives CASSLPGTSGENEQYF. The chain uses TRBV28 and TRBJ2-7, with 13 bases matching TRBD2. J lost 7 bases, V lost 6 bases, and 12 bases had no gene match. Germline CDR1 and CDR2: MDHEN and SYDVKM. The length of the CDR3 is 16 residues.

V gene TRBV28 combines with J gene TRBJ1-4; D gene uncertain. The length of the CDR3 is 13 residues. Germline CDR1 is MDHEN and CDR2 is SYDVKM. V was trimmed by 3 bases and J by 4 bases, leaving 6 bases between them. As DNA, the CDR3 is TGTGCCAGCAGTTTCCCGAGTAATGAAAAACTGTTTTTT. The encoded protein is CASSFPSNEKLFF. Looking up the rest from reference TRBV28 and TRBJ1-4 gives the full variable domain: DVKVTQSSRYLVKRTGEKVFLECVQDMDHENMFWYRQDPGLGLRLIYFSYDVKMKEKGDIPEGYSVSREKKERFSLILESASTNQTSMYLCASSFPSNEKLFFGSGTQLSVL.

This clonotype was found many times. V is TRBV29-1 and J is TRBJ1-2; D might be TRBD1 (6 bases). Looked up from germline, CDR1 is SQVTM and CDR2 is ANQGSEA. The ends were cut back, 3 bases at V and 1 base at J, with 9 bases in the middle. The CDR3 is made up of 13 amino acids. The CDR3 bases are TGCAGCGTTGATACAGGGCTTAACTATGGCTACACCTTC. Its translation is CSVDTGLNYGYTF.

This chain connects TRBV6-2 or TRBV6-3 to TRBJ2-7, with D possibly being TRBD1 (7 bases). V gave up 7 bases and J gave up 0 bases, with 13 bases separating them. The CDR3 spans 14 residues. The germline CDR1 and CDR2 sequences are MNHEY and SVGEGT. In DNA form, the CDR3 reads TGTGCCAGCACCTCCCAGGGGGGCTCCTACGAGCAGTACTTC. It specifies CASTSQGGSYEQYF.

This clonotype showed up just a few times. V usage is TRBV20-1 and J usage is TRBJ2-1, with D possibly called TRBD1 or TRBD2 (6 bases each). The CDR3 consists of 11 residues. Germline V CDR1 and CDR2: DFQATT, SNEGSKA (reference sequence). The CDR3 protein is CSTRGVDEQFF. The DNA for the CDR3 is TGCAGCACTAGGGGGGTTGATGAGCAGTTCTTC.

V gene TRBV7-2 combines with J gene TRBJ2-3, with D maybe TRBD2 (6 bases). The V end was cut by 5 bases, the J end by 3 bases, with 12 bases between. This CDR3 comprises 14 residues. Germline V CDR1 and CDR2: SGHTA, FQGNSA. CDR3 in DNA: TGTGCCAGCAGCCCTGCCCTAGCGACAGATACGCAGTATTTT. It yields the protein CASSPALATDTQYF.

This clonotype was recorded a few times. V is TRBV28 and J is TRBJ2-7; unclear D gene. This CDR3 spans 13 amino acids. V lost 5 bases to trimming and J lost 1 base, with 9 bases between them. The germline CDR1 and CDR2 sequences are MDHEN and SYDVKM. CDR3 residues: CASSVTFSYEQYF. The CDR3 coding sequence is TGTGCCAGCAGTGTTACTTTTTCCTACGAGCAGTACTTC.

J is TRBJ2-5 and V is TRBV4-1, with TRBD1 as a possible D gene (5 bases). The CDR3 totals 16 residues. CDR1 MGHRA and CDR2 YSYEKL come from the germline V gene. Between the trimmed V and J ends, which lost 3 bases and 4 bases, there was a span of 18 bases. Here the CDR3 DNA reads TGCGCCAGCAGCCAGGTGGGGCAGGGTAGAACAGAGACCCAGTACTTC. Residues: CASSQVGQGRTETQYF.

This clonotype was found many times. The chain has TRBV10-1 and TRBJ2-3; 8 bases are a match to TRBD2. The CDR3 is 15 residues long. Germline CDR1 reads WNHNN; CDR2 reads SYGVQD (reference sequence). V gave up 6 bases and J gave up 4 bases; unmatched junction bases: 9. In DNA, the CDR3 is TGCGCCAGCAGGGGAGCGGGAGCCGGCCCAGATACGCAGTATTTT. It yields the protein CASRGAGAGPDTQYF.

This clonotype was detected a few times. V usage is TRBV20-1 and J usage is TRBJ2-7; D remains ambiguous. There are 11 residues in the CDR3. Trimming took 1 base from V and 6 from J, leaving 7 bases between them. Germline assignment: CDR1 DFQATT and CDR2 SNEGSKA (reference sequence). The CDR3 nucleotides read TGCAGTGCTAGAGGTTTAGGCGAGCAGTACTTC. Translation: CSARGLGEQYF.

The rearrangement uses TRBV28 and TRBJ2-5; D is uncertain. This CDR3 is built from 15 residues. Germline CDR1 reads MDHEN; CDR2 reads SYDVKM. Trimming took off 4 bases at V and 0 bases at J, with 12 bases between the two ends. The CDR3 region is CASSSSSRYQETQYF. DNA for the CDR3: TGTGCCAGCAGTTCCAGCAGCAGGTACCAAGAGACCCAGTACTTC.